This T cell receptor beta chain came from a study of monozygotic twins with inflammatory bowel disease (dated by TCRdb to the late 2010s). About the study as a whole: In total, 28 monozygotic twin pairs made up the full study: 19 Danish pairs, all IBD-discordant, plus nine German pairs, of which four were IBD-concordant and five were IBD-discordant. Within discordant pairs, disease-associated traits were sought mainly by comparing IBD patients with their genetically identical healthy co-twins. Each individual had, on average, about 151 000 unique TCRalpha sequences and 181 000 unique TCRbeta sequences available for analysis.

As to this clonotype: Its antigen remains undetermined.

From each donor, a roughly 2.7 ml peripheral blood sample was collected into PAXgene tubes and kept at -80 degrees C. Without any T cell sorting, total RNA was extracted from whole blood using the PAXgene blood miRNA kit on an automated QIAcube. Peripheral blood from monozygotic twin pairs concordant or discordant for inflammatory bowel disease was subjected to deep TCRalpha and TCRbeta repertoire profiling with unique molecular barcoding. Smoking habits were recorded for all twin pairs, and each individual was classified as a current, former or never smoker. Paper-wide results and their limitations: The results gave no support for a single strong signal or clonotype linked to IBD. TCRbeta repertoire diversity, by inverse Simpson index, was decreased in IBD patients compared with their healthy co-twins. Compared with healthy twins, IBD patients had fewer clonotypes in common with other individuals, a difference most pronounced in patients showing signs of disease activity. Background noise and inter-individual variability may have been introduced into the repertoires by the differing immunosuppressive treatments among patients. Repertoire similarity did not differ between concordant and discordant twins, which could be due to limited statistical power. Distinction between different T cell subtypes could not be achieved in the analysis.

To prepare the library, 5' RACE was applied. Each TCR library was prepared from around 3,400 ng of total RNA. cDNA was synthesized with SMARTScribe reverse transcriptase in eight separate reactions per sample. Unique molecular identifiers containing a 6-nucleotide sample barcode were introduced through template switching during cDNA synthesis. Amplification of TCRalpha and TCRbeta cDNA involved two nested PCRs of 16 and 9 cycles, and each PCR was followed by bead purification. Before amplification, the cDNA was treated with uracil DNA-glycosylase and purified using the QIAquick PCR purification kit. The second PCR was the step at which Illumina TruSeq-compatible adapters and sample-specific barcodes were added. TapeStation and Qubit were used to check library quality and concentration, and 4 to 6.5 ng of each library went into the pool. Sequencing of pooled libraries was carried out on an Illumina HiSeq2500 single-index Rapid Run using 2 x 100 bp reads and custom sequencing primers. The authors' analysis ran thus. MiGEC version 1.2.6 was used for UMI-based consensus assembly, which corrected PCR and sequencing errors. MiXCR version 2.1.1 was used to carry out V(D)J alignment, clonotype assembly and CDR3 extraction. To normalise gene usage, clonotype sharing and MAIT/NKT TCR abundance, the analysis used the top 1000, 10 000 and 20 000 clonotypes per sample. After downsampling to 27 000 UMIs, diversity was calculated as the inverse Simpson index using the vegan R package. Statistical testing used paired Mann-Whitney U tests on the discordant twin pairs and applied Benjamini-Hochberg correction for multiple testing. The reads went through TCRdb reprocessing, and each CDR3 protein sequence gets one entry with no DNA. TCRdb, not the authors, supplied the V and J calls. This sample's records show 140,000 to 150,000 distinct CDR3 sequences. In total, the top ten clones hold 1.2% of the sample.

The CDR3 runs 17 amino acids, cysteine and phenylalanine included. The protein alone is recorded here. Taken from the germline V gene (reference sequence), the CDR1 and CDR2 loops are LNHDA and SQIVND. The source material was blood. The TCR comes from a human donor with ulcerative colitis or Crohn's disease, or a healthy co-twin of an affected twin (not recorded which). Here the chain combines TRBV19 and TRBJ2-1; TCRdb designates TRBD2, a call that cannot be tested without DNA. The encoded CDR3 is CASSFFGLAASYNEQFF.